The next 27 T cell receptor beta chains were all read from a single sample in a study of T-cell reconstitution after alpha-beta-depleted transplantation in children. Unique molecular identifiers were incorporated when the TCRbeta library was constructed. One entry per CDR3 protein results from TCRdb running MiXCR on the PCR reads. The repertoire holds hundreds of thousands of distinct CDR3 sequences, roughly 16% seen once, with around 4.5% in the top ten. The sequencing here drew on PBMCs, mostly from graft donor cells, taken 360 days after TCRalphabeta/CD19-depleted stem cell transplant. The source is a male patient under 18 who had a stem cell transplant for acute lymphoblastic leukemia, so the T cells may come from the graft donor.

The rearrangement links TRBV15 to TRBJ2-6, with D uncertain. The V end lost 1 base, the J end lost 0 bases, and 10 bases lay between the germline ends. The CDR3 spans 17 residues. CDR1 LNHNV and CDR2 YYDKDF come from the germline V gene (reference sequence). CDR3 sequence: CATSRGPVSSGANVLTF. CDR3 in DNA: TGTGCCACCAGCAGAGGTCCAGTCAGCTCTGGGGCCAACGTCCTGACTTTC. Looking up the rest from reference TRBV15 and TRBJ2-6 gives the full variable domain: DAMVIQNPRYQVTQFGKPVTLSCSQTLNHNVMYWYQQKSSQAPKLLFHYYDKDFNNEADTPDNFQSRRPNTSFCFLDIRSPGLGDTAMYLCATSRGPVSSGANVLTFGAGSRLTVL.

The V and J genes are TRBV12-3 or TRBV12-4 and TRBJ1-5; possible D gene TRBD1, 5 bases. Trimming shortened V by 6 bases and J by 7 bases, and 22 bases separated the two germline ends. This CDR3 region has 16 residues. For the CDR3, the DNA is TGTGCCAGCAGAGCCGGGGGGTCGGGGACTTACCAGCCCCAGCATTTT. This sequence encodes CASRAGGSGTYQPQHF.

Of note for this clonotype: One end of the junction fails to match germline, which may point to a read error. The rearrangement uses TRBV5-1 and TRBJ2-1; the D gene is possibly TRBD2 (6 bases). Germline-derived CDR1 and CDR2 are SGHRS and YFSETQ. The CDR3 has 16 residues. CDR3 protein: CASSWDSWRANNEQLF. CDR3 bases: TGCGCCAGCAGCTGGGATTCGTGGAGGGCCAACAATGAGCAGCTCTTC.

This clonotype was seen a handful of times. This chain uses TRBV28 with TRBJ2-7, with 8 positions matching TRBD1. The germline CDR1 and CDR2 sequences are MDHEN and SYDVKM. The V segment lost 6 bases and the J segment 4 bases; nucleotides outside the gene matches: 11. This CDR3 has 15 residues. CDR3 sequence: CASSEPRDRFYEQYF. The CDR3 DNA is TGTGCCAGCAGCGAACCGAGGGACAGGTTTTACGAGCAGTACTTC.

In this sample, this clonotype turned up a few times. The gene calls are TRBV18 and TRBJ1-1; 7 bases map to TRBD1. With V trimmed by 10 bases and J by 4 bases, 12 bases remained unmatched. CDR3 length equals 14 residues. Germline V gene sequence: CDR1 KGHSH, CDR2 LQKENI. The CDR3 nucleotides are TGTGCCATCTCCACCCAGAGACAGGGCACTGAAGCTTTCTTT. The encoded protein is CAISTQRQGTEAFF.

There are a few counts of this clonotype. V is TRBV4-1 and J is TRBJ1-1; TRBD1 is a possible D gene (6 bases). V lost 8 bases, J lost 1 base, and 17 bases lay in between. The CDR3 contains 15 residues. Germline CDR1 MGHRA, CDR2 YSYEKL. The CDR3 DNA follows: TGCGCCAGCCGTTCGGTGGGGGGCCGGAACACTGAAGCTTTCTTT. This gives the protein CASRSVGGRNTEAFF.

This clonotype was observed a few times. The V and J genes are TRBV2 and TRBJ2-7; either TRBD1 or TRBD2 may supply D (6 bases each). Trimming removed 2 bases at V and 3 bases at J, with 17 bases between. The CDR3 contains 16 residues. Germline CDR1 reads SNHLY; CDR2 reads FYNNEI. CDR3 amino acids: CASSERGETVYYEQYF. CDR3 bases: TGTGCCAGCAGTGAAAGGGGGGAGACGGTCTACTACGAGCAGTACTTC.

This clonotype was observed at least ten times. The V and J genes are TRBV12-3 or TRBV12-4 and TRBJ2-2, with 7 bases lining up with TRBD1. V lost 3 bases to trimming and J lost 5 bases; unmatched junction nucleotides: 6. The length of the CDR3 is 15 residues. CDR3 residues: CASSLIGGGTGELFF. CDR3 sequence (DNA): TGTGCCAGCAGTTTGATAGGGGGCGGAACCGGGGAGCTGTTTTTT.

The V gene is TRBV9, the J gene TRBJ1-6, with TRBD1 matching over 7 bases. The CDR3 has 15 amino acids. Germline CDR1 is SGDLS and CDR2 is YYNGEE. V shed 0 bases, J shed 5 bases, and the junction held 2 bases outside the gene matches. The CDR3 is CASSVDRGNNSPLHF. The CDR3 DNA reads as TGTGCCAGCAGCGTAGACAGGGGTAATAATTCACCCCTCCACTTT.

This clonotype appeared many times. The chain links TRBV7-3 to TRBJ2-3; the match to TRBD2 covers 10 bases. Germline-derived CDR1 and CDR2 are SGHTA and FQGTGA. The CDR3 has 16 residues. V shed 4 bases and J 2 bases; nucleotides not matched to a gene: 6. The CDR3 is CASSSILAGPTDTQYF. The DNA of the CDR3 is TGTGCCAGCAGCTCGATACTAGCGGGGCCCACAGATACGCAGTATTTT. The variable domain in full, with the rest retrieved from reference TRBV7-3 and TRBJ2-3, is GAGVSQTPSNKVTEKGKYVELRCDPISGHTALYWYRQSLGQGPEFLIYFQGTGAADDSGLPNDRFFAVRPEGSVSTLKIQRTERGDSAVYLCASSSILAGPTDTQYFGPGTRLTVL.

In this sample, this clonotype turned up a few times. The chain recombines TRBV28 with TRBJ1-3, with a weak D call TRBD1 (5 bases). The germline V gene has CDR1 MDHEN and CDR2 SYDVKM. Trimming removed 2 bases from V and 0 bases from J, with 14 bases in between. CDR3 length: 17 residues. The DNA for the CDR3 is TGTGCCAGCAGTTTAAAGAGGCGACAGAGCTCTGGAAACACCATATATTTT. Translating gives CASSLKRRQSSGNTIYF.

At least ten counts were recorded for this clonotype. The chain carries TRBV5-1 and TRBJ2-1; D gene uncertain. The CDR3 sequence is 11 residues long. V was cut by 2 bases and J by 9 bases, with 6 bases left in between. CDR1 and CDR2 from the germline V gene are SGHRS and YFSETQ. CDR3 sequence reads: CASSFAGEQFF. For the CDR3, the DNA is TGCGCCAGCAGCTTTGCTGGTGAGCAGTTCTTC.

This clonotype was recorded at least ten times. V usage is TRBV5-1 and J usage is TRBJ2-7; D gene ambiguous. The germline V and J ends were trimmed by 1 base and 2 bases, with 10 bases remaining between them. Germline V gene lookup returns CDR1 SGHRS and CDR2 YFSETQ. This CDR3 has 14 amino acids. The CDR3 reads CASSLSVFPYEQYF. The CDR3 coding sequence is TGCGCCAGCAGCTTGTCAGTTTTTCCCTACGAGCAGTACTTC.

The CDR3 bases are TGTGCCAGCAGCTTAGAACCCCAGGGAGCCGCCTACAATGAGCAGTTCTTC. This translates into CASSLEPQGAAYNEQFF. J is TRBJ2-1 and V is TRBV11-2; the D call may be TRBD1 or TRBD2 (5 bases each). This CDR3 comprises 17 residues. CDR1 and CDR2 from the germline V gene are SGHAT and FQNNGV. V dropped 0 bases and J dropped 2 bases, with 14 bases sitting between them.

The V gene is TRBV12-3 or TRBV12-4, the J gene TRBJ2-7; D possibly corresponds to TRBD2 (5 bases). V lost 1 base and J lost 3, with 10 bases in between. The CDR3 runs 14 residues. CDR3 loop: CASSLGETFYEQYF. In DNA form, the CDR3 reads TGTGCCAGCAGTTTAGGGGAGACCTTCTACGAGCAGTACTTC.

The rearrangement joins TRBV4-1 to TRBJ1-4; no firm D call. The CDR3 consists of 17 residues. Germline CDR1 reads MGHRA; CDR2 reads YSYEKL. The V end was cut by 1 base, the J end by 4 bases, with 16 bases between. CDR3 residues: CASSQGWAALGNEKLFF. The CDR3 DNA reads TGCGCCAGCAGCCAAGGATGGGCAGCCTTGGGTAATGAAAAACTGTTTTTT.

This clonotype was counted a few times. The V call is TRBV5-1, the J call TRBJ1-1; tentative D call: TRBD1 (5 bases). Germline values: CDR1 SGHRS, CDR2 YFSETQ. V was shortened by 6 bases and J by 0 bases, with 18 bases between the two germline ends. The CDR3 consists of 16 residues. CDR3 protein: CASTLGGSPLNTEAFF. The DNA of the CDR3 is TGCGCCAGCACCCTGGGGGGTTCTCCCTTGAACACTGAAGCTTTCTTT.

In regard to this clonotype: This CDR3 is missing its conserved last phenylalanine or tryptophan, likely due to a read error. This rearrangement joins TRBV6-5 to TRBJ2-3, with D unclear. CDR3 length: 18 residues. CDR1 and CDR2 (germline): MNHEY, SVGAGI. With 3 bases removed from V and 2 bases from J, the gap between germline ends came to 21 bases. The CDR3 DNA reads as TGTGCCAGCAGTTATAACACCCAGTGCCAGCATGACACAGATACGCAGTATTGT. It codes for CASSYNTQCQHDTDTQYC.

This clonotype was found once. The chain recombines TRBV12-3 or TRBV12-4 with TRBJ1-5; TRBD1 is a possible D gene (5 bases). This CDR3 region has 15 residues. V was clipped by 2 bases and J by 7 bases, with 15 bases between them. The CDR3 sequence: CASSLPSGNGQPQHF. For the CDR3, the DNA is TGTGCCAGCAGTTTACCTTCAGGGAATGGACAGCCCCAGCATTTT.

This clonotype was detected ten times or more. The chain has TRBV5-1 and TRBJ2-1; 8 bases align to TRBD2. The CDR3 runs to 16 residues. Germline V gene sequence: CDR1 SGHRS, CDR2 YFSETQ. J gave up 4 bases and V 0 bases, and 6 bases lay outside the gene matches. The CDR3: CASSLDTSGLYNEQFF. DNA of the CDR3: TGCGCCAGCAGCTTGGATACTAGCGGTCTATACAATGAGCAGTTCTTC. Combining the CDR3 with reference TRBV5-1 and TRBJ2-1 gives the whole variable domain KAGVTQTPRYLIKTRGQQVTLSCSPISGHRSVSWYQQTPGQGLQFLFEYFSETQRNKGNFPGRFSGRQFSNSRSEMNVSTLELGDSALYLCASSLDTSGLYNEQFFGPGTRLTVL.

Only a few counts were recorded for this clonotype. V usage is TRBV23-1 and J usage is TRBJ2-7; tentatively, D is TRBD2 (7 bases). Being an ORF, TRBV23-1 has a function that is uncertain. This CDR3 region has 19 residues. V lost 2 bases to trimming and J lost 2 bases, with 25 bases between them. The CDR3 DNA reads as TGCGCCAGCAGTCAACTATCAATCGGACGGGGGGACATCCCCTACGAGCAGTACTTC. It translates to CASSQLSIGRGDIPYEQYF.

The CDR3 here is CASSLAPGEEFF. The CDR3 region has the DNA TGCGCCAGCAGCTTGGCCCCGGGAGAGGAGTTCTTC. The chain combines TRBV5-1 with TRBJ2-1, with TRBD2 as a possible D gene (6 bases). Germline CDR1 is SGHRS and CDR2 is YFSETQ. CDR3 size: 12 residues. Trimming shortened V by 0 bases and J by 14 bases, and 12 bases separated the two germline ends.

The CDR3 sequence: CASGHQSYEQYF. The CDR3 coding sequence is TGTGCTAGTGGTCACCAGTCCTACGAGCAGTACTTC. The rearrangement joins TRBV12-5 to TRBJ2-7; D gene uncertain. The CDR3 length is 12 residues. Trimming stripped 5 bases from V and 1 base from J, with 6 bases between. The germline gives CDR1 LGHNT, CDR2 FRNRAP.

This clonotype was counted a few times. The chain employs TRBV4-2 and TRBJ2-7; D is unresolved. The CDR3 contains 15 residues. CDR1 is LGHNA and CDR2 is YNFKEQ in the germline V gene. V was clipped by 1 base and J by 1 base, with 11 bases between them. CDR3 sequence reads: CASSQALWSSYEQYF. In nucleotides, the CDR3 is TGTGCCAGCAGCCAAGCTTTATGGAGTTCCTACGAGCAGTACTTC.

This clonotype turned up a few times. The chain is built from TRBV7-9 and TRBJ2-7; D possibly corresponds to TRBD2 (6 bases). This CDR3 has 14 amino acids. Trimming left V 6 bases short and J 2 bases short, with 14 bases between. Looked up from germline, CDR1 is SEHNR and CDR2 is FQNEAQ (reference sequence). The CDR3 sequence: CASSPTEGPYEQYF. Written as DNA, the CDR3 is TGTGCCAGCAGTCCGACGGAGGGGCCCTACGAGCAGTACTTC.

This clonotype was recorded a few times. The CDR3 nucleotides are TGTGCCAGCAGCAAGGGTCGTAATTCACCCCTCCACTTT. Residues: CASSKGRNSPLHF. V and J are TRBV6-5 and TRBJ1-6; D is ambiguous. Deletions cut 6 bases from V and 6 bases from J, with 9 bases between. CDR3 length: 13 amino acids. The germline gives CDR1 MNHEY, CDR2 SVGAGI.

At least ten counts were recorded for this clonotype. The V gene is TRBV2, the J gene TRBJ2-7, with D possibly matching TRBD2 (6 bases). This CDR3 has 14 amino acids. Looked up from germline, CDR1 is SNHLY and CDR2 is FYNNEI. Deletions cut 2 bases from V and 2 bases from J, with 10 bases between. Here the CDR3 reads CASSELGGTYEQYF. In DNA, the CDR3 is TGTGCCAGCAGTGAACTCGGGGGAACCTACGAGCAGTACTTC.